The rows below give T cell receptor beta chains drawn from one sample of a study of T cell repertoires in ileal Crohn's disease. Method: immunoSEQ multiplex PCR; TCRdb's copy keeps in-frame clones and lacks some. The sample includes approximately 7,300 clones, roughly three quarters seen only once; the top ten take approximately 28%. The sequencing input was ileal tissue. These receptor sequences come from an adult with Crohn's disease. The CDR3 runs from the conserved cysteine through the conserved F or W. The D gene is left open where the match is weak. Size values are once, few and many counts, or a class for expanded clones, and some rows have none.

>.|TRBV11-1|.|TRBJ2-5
TGTGCCAGCAGCTTAATTCCCGCCCGGCTTACCCAAGAGACCCAGTACTTC
CASSLIPARLTQETQYF
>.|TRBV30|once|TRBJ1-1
TGTGCCTGGACCAGGTTGAACACTGAAGCTTTCTTT
CAWTRLNTEAFF
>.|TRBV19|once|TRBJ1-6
TGTGCCAGTAGTGACCGAGAGGGGACACCCCTCCACTTT
CASSDREGTPLHF
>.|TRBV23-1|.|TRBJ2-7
TGCGCCAGCAGTCAGGGAGTGTTC
CASSQGVF
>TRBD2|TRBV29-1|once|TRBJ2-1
TGCAGCGTTGAAGGACACCGGGAGCGGGAGGCGGACAATGAGCAGTTCTTC
CSVEGHREREADNEQFF
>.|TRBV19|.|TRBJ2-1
TGTGCCAGTAGTATAGGCCCAGGTGGATACAATGAGCAGTTCTTC
CASSIGPGGYNEQFF
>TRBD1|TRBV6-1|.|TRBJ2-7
TGTGCCAGCAGTGCCTTACAGGGGGCCGTCCACGAGCAGTACTTC
CASSALQGAVHEQYF
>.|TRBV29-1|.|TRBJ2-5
TGCAGCGTTGTCGGCGGGTATGGGGAGACCCAGTACTTC
CSVVGGYGETQYF
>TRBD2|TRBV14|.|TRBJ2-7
TGTGCCAGCAGCCCTATTGGACTAGCGGGAGTAGTGGGCCAAAACTTC
CASSPIGLAGVVGQNF
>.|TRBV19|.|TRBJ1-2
TGTGCCAGTAGTATTACGGGGAATGGCTACACCTTC
CASSITGNGYTF
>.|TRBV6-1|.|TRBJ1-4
TGTGCCAGCAGTGATAATTTGGGACCCGGTAATGAAAAACTGTTTTTT
CASSDNLGPGNEKLFF
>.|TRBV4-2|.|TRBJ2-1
TGTGCCAGCAGCCAGGATATCAGCGGGTACAATGAGCAGTTCTTC
CASSQDISGYNEQFF
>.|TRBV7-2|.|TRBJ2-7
TGTGCCAGCAGCCTAGGGACGGTCTACGAGCAGTACTTC
CASSLGTVYEQYF
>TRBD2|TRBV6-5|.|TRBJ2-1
TGTGCCAGCAGTTTAGCGGGACGGAGTCACAATGAGCAGTTCTTC
CASSLAGRSHNEQFF
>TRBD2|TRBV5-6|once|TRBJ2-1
TGTGCCAGCAGCCGGACTAGCGGGGTATTCTTC
CASSRTSGVFF
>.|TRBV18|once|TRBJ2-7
TGTGCCAGCTCACTTCAGGGTACCTACGAGCAGTACTTC
CASSLQGTYEQYF
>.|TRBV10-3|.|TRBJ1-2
TGTGCCATCAGTGAGTCCCCGACAGATGGCTACACCTTC
CAISESPTDGYTF
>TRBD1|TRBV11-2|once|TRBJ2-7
TGTGCCAGCAGCCCATCCGGGGACAGGGGGCTCTACGAGCAGTACTTC
CASSPSGDRGLYEQYF